This T cell receptor beta chain was recovered during a study of preoperative IRX-2 immunotherapy in early breast cancer (dated by TCRdb to between 2018 and 2020). Interpreted using the paper, the treatment or condition label stands for: preoperative locoregional IRX-2 cytokine immunotherapy. The samples were obtained from a phase Ib study that tested preoperative, locoregional IRX-2 cytokine immunotherapy designed to prime immune responses. The donors were early-stage breast cancer patients who were given IRX-2 prior to surgery. Library preparation employed the immunoSEQ multiplex PCR assay. Drawn from immuneACCESS, this table holds only the in-frame rearrangements with V and J called that TCRdb kept. Clones are partly lost; checked studies trace under half to an unresolved V gene and leave the rest unexplained. For this sample there are around 62,000 clones; roughly 94% appear just once. The ten largest clonotypes hold roughly 1.5% of the sample.

The CDR1 and CDR2 encoded by the germline V gene are SGHAT and FQNNGV. Including cysteine and phenylalanine, the CDR3 has 13 amino acids. Kept here is only the CDR3 DNA, which spans 39 bases and is read in frame from base 1. V loses 0 bases, J loses 4 bases, and the germline ends lie 4 bases apart. Points on this clone: No cognate antigen has been identified for it. Base qualities were left out, and no much larger clone turns up one base away.

The receptor was derived from a human donor with breast cancer. This material was acquired from a patient treated with IRX-2 immunotherapy. The V and J genes are TRBV11-2 and TRBJ1-5; the D gene assignment is ambiguous. The CDR3 sequence is CASSLDWNQPQHF. The DNA is TGTGCCAGCAGCTTAGACTGGAATCAGCCCCAGCATTTT.